The clone carrying this TCR delta chain is labeled as medium-sized. TCRdb used CATT to re-call clones from the reads. This table holds about 7,600 delta-chain clones, under 0.75% found once. The entry originates in a study of gamma-delta chains in newborns, infants, children. The CDR3 has 19 residues. CDR1 is GEAIGNYY, CDR2 EKD, per germline. With V trimmed by 0 bases and J by 1 base, 6 bases remained unmatched. The source of this sequence is a child who was a newborn, infant or young child, either healthy, febrile or measles-vaccinated (not recorded which). The sample was blood. V gene TRDV2 combines with J gene TRDJ3; 9 positions match TRDD3. CDR3: CACDTVLGDLSWDTRQMFF. CDR3 bases: TGTGCCTGTGACACCGTACTGGGGGACTTGTCCTGGGACACCCGACAGATGTTTTTC.